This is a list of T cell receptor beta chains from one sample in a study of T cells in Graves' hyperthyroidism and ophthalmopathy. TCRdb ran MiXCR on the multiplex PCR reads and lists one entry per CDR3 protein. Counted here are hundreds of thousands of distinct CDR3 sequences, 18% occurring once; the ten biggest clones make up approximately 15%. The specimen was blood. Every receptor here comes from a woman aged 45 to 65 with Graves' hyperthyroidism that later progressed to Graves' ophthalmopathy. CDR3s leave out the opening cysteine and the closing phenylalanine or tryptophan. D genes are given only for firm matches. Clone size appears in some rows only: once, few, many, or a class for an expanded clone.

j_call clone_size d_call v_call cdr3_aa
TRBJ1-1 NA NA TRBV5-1 ASSLSNFMDTEAF
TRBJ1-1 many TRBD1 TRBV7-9 ASSKDRDTEAF
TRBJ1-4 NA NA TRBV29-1 SVSIGGDEKLF
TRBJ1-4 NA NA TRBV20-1 SARDRGGEKLF
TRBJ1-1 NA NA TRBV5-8 ASSRDTAPEAF
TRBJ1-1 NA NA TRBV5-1 ASSLGGYNTEAF
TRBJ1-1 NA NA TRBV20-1 SARDGRNMNTEAF
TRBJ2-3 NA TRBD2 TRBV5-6 ASSLPLRSGGYTQY
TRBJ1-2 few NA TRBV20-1 SARGNLPGTPYGYT
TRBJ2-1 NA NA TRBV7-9 ASSLPQGKLYNEQF
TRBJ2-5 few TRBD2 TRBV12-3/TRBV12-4 ATRRPAGDLGVETQY
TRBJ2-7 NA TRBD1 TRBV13 ASSSETGGRYEQY
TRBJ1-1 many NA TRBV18 ASSSRGVSTEAF
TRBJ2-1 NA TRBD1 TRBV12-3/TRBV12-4 ASRHRDRGDQQF
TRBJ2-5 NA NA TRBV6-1 ASSEEEGVQETQY
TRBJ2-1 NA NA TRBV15 ATSRADRTKYNEQF
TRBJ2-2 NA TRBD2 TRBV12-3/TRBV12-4 ASSLILAGGTGELF
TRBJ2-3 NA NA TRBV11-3 ASSLSLGSDTDTQY
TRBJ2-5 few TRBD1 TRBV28 ASSLPTGAQETQY
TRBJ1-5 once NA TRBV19 ASSIARDQPQH
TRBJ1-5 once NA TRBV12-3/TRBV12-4 ASSRQSNSNQPQH
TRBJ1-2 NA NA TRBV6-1 ASIIRGEQFHGYT
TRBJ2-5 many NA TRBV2 ASSVPQLKETQY
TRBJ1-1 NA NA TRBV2 ASPGGDEAF
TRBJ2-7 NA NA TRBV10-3 AISDGRSSYEQY
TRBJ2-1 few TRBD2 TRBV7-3 ASSPGTSGGPSNEQF
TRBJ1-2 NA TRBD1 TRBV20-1 SAGQGYGYT
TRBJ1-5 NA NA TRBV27 ASSLSMGNQPQH
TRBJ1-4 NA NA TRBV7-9 ASSLVPAYNEKLF
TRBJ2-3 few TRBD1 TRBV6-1 ASTPTGFTDTQY
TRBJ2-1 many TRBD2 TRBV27 ASSSAGTSGQSSYNEQF
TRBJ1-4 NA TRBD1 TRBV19 ASSPTGTGWPTNEKLF
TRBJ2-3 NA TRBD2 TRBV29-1 SVESGREGTDTQY
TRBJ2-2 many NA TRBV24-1 ATSRDSITGELF
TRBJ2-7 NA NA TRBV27 ASSASGTLTYEQY
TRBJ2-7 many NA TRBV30 APSTQVYEQY
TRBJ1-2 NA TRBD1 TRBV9 ASSGVGRGDYGYT
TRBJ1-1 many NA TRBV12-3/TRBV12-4 ASNFGVLNTEAF
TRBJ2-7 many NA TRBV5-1 ASSLEIGYEQY
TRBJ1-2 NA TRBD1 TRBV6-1 ASTWDRVVGYT
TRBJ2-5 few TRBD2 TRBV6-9 ASSYVGEGQETQY
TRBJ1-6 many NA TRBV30 AWSGQLNSPLH
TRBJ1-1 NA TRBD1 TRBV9 ASSVGGQGIIMNTEAF
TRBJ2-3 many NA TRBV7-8 ASSSTLGTDTQY
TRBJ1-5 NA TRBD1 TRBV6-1 ASSYGTGKNQPQH
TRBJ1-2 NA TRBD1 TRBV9 ASSGTGTGQNYGYT
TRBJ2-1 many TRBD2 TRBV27 ASSLASGGESYNEQF
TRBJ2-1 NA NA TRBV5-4 ASSLVQAAYNEQF
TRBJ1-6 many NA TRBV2 ASSPSGRGRNSPLH